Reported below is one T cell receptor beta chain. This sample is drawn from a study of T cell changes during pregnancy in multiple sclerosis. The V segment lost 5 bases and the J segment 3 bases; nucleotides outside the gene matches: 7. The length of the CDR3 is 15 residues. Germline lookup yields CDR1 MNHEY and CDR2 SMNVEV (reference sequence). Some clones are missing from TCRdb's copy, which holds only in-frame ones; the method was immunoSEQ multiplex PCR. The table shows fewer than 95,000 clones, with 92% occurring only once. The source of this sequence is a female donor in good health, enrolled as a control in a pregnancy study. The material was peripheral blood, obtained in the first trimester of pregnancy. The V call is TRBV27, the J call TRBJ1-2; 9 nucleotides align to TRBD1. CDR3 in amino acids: CASSPNRGPDYGYTF. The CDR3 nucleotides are TGTGCCAGCAGTCCCAACAGGGGGCCGGACTATGGCTACACCTTC.